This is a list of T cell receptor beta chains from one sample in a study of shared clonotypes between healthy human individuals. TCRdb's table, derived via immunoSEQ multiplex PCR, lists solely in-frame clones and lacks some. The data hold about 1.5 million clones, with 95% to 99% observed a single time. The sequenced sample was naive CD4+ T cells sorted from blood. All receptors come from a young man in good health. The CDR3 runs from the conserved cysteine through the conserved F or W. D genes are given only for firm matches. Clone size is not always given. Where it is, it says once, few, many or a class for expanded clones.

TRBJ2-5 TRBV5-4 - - TGTGCCAGCAGCGAGGGCGGCGCCGCCAGGGAGACCCAGTACTTC CASSEGGAARETQYF
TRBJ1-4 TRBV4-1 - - TGCGCCTCATCGACCGAGGGCCTGGCAAGCGAAAAACTGTTTTTT CASSTEGLASEKLFF
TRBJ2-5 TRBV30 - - TGTGCCTGGAGGGAGTACCAAGAGACCCAGTACTTC CAWREYQETQYF
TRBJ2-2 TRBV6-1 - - TGTGCCAGTCCCCGGCTAGCGAACACCGGGGAGCTGTTTTTT CASPRLANTGELFF
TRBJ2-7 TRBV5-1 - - TGCGCCAGCAGCTTGGGGGACCCTGATGAGCAGTACTTC CASSLGDPDEQYF
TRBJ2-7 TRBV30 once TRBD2 TGTGCCTGGAGTGTACTCCCCGGACTAGCAGCCTCCTACGAGCAGTACTTC CAWSVLPGLAASYEQYF
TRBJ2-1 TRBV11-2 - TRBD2 TGTGCCAGCAGCAGAGATAGCGGGACCTACAATGAGCAGTTCTTC CASSRDSGTYNEQFF
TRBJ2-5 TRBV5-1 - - TGCGCCAGCAGCTTGGCGCCCGGCAAGCAAGAGACCCAGTACTTC CASSLAPGKQETQYF
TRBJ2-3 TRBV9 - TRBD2 TGTGCCAGCAGACTAGCGGGGCTAAGCACAGATACGCAGTATTTT CASRLAGLSTDTQYF
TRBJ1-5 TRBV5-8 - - TGTGCCAGCAGCTTGTTGAGGGTCGATTCTAGCAATCAGCCCCAGCATTTT CASSLLRVDSSNQPQHF
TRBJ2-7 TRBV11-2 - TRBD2 TGTGCCAGCAGCCGTAACTCGGGACTAGACTCCTACGAGCAGTACTTC CASSRNSGLDSYEQYF
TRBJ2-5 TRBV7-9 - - TGTGCCAGCAGCTTAGGTGGGGGCGCTGGCCAAGAGACCCAGTACTTC CASSLGGGAGQETQYF
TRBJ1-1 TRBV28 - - TGTGCCAGCAGCGCGCTTCAGAAGACCAGGGTTGCGCTTAGGGACACTGAAGCTTTCTTT CASSALQKTRVALRDTEAFF
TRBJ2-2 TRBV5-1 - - TGCGCCAGCAACGAATGGGGTGCCGGGGAGCTGTTTTTT CASNEWGAGELFF
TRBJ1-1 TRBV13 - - TGTGCCAGCAGCTCAAGGAATCTTGGGACTGAAGCTTTCTTT CASSSRNLGTEAFF
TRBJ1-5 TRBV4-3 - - TGCGCCAGCAGCCAGGCCATCCGGCAGCCCCAGCATTTT CASSQAIRQPQHF
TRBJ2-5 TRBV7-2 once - TGTGCCAGCAGCTTAGTGAAGGGGGTCCCGGGTATCCAGTACTTC CASSLVKGVPGIQYF
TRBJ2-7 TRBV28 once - TGTGCCAGCAGCCTAGGGGCGGCCGAACTGCACGAGCAGTACTTC CASSLGAAELHEQYF
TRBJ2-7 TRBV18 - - TGTGCCAGCTCACCACCCGGAATCCCCTACGAGCAGTACTTC CASSPPGIPYEQYF
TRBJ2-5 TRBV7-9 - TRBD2 TGTGCCAGCAGCTTGATTAGCGGGAGTGGGGAAGAGACCCAGTACTTC CASSLISGSGEETQYF
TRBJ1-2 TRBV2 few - TGTGCCAGCGGTTCAACAGGCCCGGTTGGCTACACCTTC CASGSTGPVGYTF
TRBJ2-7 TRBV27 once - TGTGCCAGCAGTTCCCCTGGGGAGCGGAGCTCCTACGAGCAGTACTTC CASSSPGERSSYEQYF
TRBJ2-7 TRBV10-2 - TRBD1 TGCGCCAGCAGTGAGTCGACGGGACAGGGACCCTACGAGCAGTACTTC CASSESTGQGPYEQYF
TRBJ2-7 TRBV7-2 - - TGTGCCAGCAGCTTAGTGGGGGAGACATACTTC CASSLVGETYF
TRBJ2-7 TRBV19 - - TGTGCCAGTAGTATTGGGGAATCCTACGAGCAGTACTTC CASSIGESYEQYF
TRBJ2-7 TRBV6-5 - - TGTGCCAGCAGTTACTCGTTAGATTACGAGCAGTACTTC CASSYSLDYEQYF
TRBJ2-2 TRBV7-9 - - TGTGCCAGCAGCTTACCCCGGGGCACCGGGGAGCTGTTTTTT CASSLPRGTGELFF
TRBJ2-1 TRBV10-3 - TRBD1 TGTGCCATCAGTAATACAGGGGACCACAATGAGCAGTTCTTC CAISNTGDHNEQFF
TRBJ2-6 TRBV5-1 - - TGCGCCAGCAGCTTGGAATCTGGGGCCAACGTCCTGACTTTC CASSLESGANVLTF
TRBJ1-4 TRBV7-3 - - TGTGCCAGCAGGGTGAGGACTAATGAAAAACTGTTTTTT CASRVRTNEKLFF
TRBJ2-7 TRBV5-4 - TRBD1 TGTGCCAGCAGCTCTGGGACAGCGTCAACCTACGAGCAGTACTTC CASSSGTASTYEQYF
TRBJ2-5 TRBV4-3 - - TGCGCCAGCAGCCGGGCCGGGGCCCATGGCGAGACCCAGTACTTC CASSRAGAHGETQYF
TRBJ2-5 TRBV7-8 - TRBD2 TGTGCCAGCAGCTCCCCCCGGACTAGCGGCCAAGAGACCCAGTACTTC CASSSPRTSGQETQYF
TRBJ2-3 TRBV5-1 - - TGCGCCAGCGACAACGGCAACGCAGATACGCAGTATTTT CASDNGNADTQYF
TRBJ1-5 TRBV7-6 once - TGTGCCAGCAGCTTAGGAGTTTTCAATCAGCCCCAGCATTTT CASSLGVFNQPQHF
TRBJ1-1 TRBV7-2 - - TGTGCCAGCAGCTCCTCTATCCGTGGACAGAGAAACACTGAAGCTTTCTTT CASSSSIRGQRNTEAFF
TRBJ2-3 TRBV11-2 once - TGTGCCAGCAGCTTCCCAGGGCTAGGAGGGGCCCCGAGCACAGATACGCAGTATTTT CASSFPGLGGAPSTDTQYF
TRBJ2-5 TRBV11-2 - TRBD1 TGTGCCAGCAGCCCAGGGACAGGGGTCGCGGAGACCCAGTACTTC CASSPGTGVAETQYF
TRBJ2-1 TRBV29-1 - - TGCAGCGTTGGCATCCCTAGCGCTGAGCAGTTCTTC CSVGIPSAEQFF
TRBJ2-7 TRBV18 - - TGTGCCAGCTCACTCCAACAGGGAGCCTACGAGCAGTACTTC CASSLQQGAYEQYF
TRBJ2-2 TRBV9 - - TGTGCCAGCAGCGCAGAGTACACCGGGGAGCTGTTTTTT CASSAEYTGELFF
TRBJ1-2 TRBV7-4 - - TGTGCCAGCAGCAAACAGGTTTTGACATTC CASSKQVLTF
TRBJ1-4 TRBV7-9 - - TGTGCCAGCAGCTTAGGCACCCCGGGTGGTGAAAAACTGTTTTTT CASSLGTPGGEKLFF
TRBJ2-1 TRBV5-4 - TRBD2 TGTGCCAGCAGCTTGACTAGCGGGAGCCATGAGCAGTTCTTC CASSLTSGSHEQFF
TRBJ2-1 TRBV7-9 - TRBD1 TGTGCCAGCAGCTTAAGACAGGGAGAAGAGTTCTTC CASSLRQGEEFF
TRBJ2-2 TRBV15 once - TGTGCCACCAGCAGAGTTAACGGGGAGCTGTTTTTT CATSRVNGELFF
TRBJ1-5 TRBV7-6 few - TGTGCCAGCAGCTTAGACGTCGGAACAGGTAGCAATCAGCCCCAGCATTTT CASSLDVGTGSNQPQHF
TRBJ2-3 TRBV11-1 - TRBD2 TGTGCCAGCAGCCCGTTGACTAGCGGGACGTATACGCAGTATTTT CASSPLTSGTYTQYF
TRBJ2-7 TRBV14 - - TGTGCCAGCAGCCCGGGACGGTCACAGCAGTACTTC CASSPGRSQQYF
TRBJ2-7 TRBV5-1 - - TGCGCCAGCAGCTTGGGTGTCAGTTCCTACGAGCAGTACTTC CASSLGVSSYEQYF
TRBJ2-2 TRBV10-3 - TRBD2 TGTGCCATCAAGGACGGGAGGGACACCGGGGAGCTGTTTTTT CAIKDGRDTGELFF
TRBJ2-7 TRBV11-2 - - TGTGCCAGCAGCTCCCAGCCGGGGCGATACGAGCAGTACTTC CASSSQPGRYEQYF
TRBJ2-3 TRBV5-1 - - TGCGCCAGCAGGGGGGGCACAGATACGCAGTATTTT CASRGGTDTQYF
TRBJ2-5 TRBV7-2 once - TGTGCCAGCAGTTCTCAAGAGTCCCAGTACTTC CASSSQESQYF
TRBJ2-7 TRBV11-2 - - TGTGCCAGCAGCTTAGAACGGAGGGGGGGAGTTTACGAGCAGTACTTC CASSLERRGGVYEQYF